Below are 21 T cell receptor beta chains sequenced from a single sample in a study of human T cells and chemical hapten exposure. From the RACE reads, TCRdb called clonotypes with MiXCR, one entry per CDR3 protein. This table has fewer than 60,000 distinct CDR3 sequences, roughly 9.5% appearing once. Time point given: patch test 1, 2 weeks after DPC sensitization. Treatment denoted: therapeutic diphenylcyclopropenone sensitization with weekly scalp DPC. Source: whole blood, taken in connection with sensitization to the hapten diphenylcyclopropenone (DPC). Receptors were obtained from a woman between 45 and 60 years old with alopecia areata. Some clones in this sample may be carry-over from other donors' samples.

The table lists this clonotype with many counts. The chain couples TRBV10-3 to TRBJ2-7; D uncertain. The CDR3 is 13 residues long. The germline CDR1 and CDR2 sequences are ENHRY and SYGVKD. V dropped 7 bases and J dropped 3 bases, with 13 bases sitting between them. CDR3 loop: CAITPRNNYEQYF. In DNA, the CDR3 is TGTGCCATCACCCCTCGGAACAACTACGAGCAGTACTTC.

The J gene is TRBJ2-5, the V gene TRBV11-3, with a possible D match to TRBD1 (6 bases). Germline V gives CDR1 SGHNT, CDR2 YENEEA. The CDR3 is 14 residues long. V was shortened by 5 bases and J by 2 bases, with 12 bases between the two germline ends. The DNA for the CDR3 is TGTGCCAGCAGCGCCCGACAGGAACAAGAGACCCAGTACTTC. The encoded protein is CASSARQEQETQYF.

This clonotype was counted ten times or more. V gene TRBV5-5 combines with J gene TRBJ1-5; D possibly corresponds to TRBD1 (5 bases). The CDR3 runs 14 residues. Germline loops: CDR1 SGHKS, CDR2 YYEKEE (reference sequence). Trimming pared 4 bases from V and 6 bases from J, leaving 14 bases between. In nucleotides, the CDR3 is TGTGCCAGCAGCGGCGGGGGTGGAGGTCAGCCCCAGCATTTT. Translating it yields CASSGGGGGQPQHF.

This clonotype has a handful of counts. V is TRBV11-2 and J is TRBJ2-1; 8 nucleotides match TRBD1. This CDR3 comprises 12 residues. CDR1 is SGHAT and CDR2 is FQNNGV in the germline V gene. V lost 6 bases and J lost 6; bases outside the gene matches: 1. CDR3 sequence: CASRTGGNEQFF. The CDR3 bases are TGTGCCAGCAGAACAGGGGGCAATGAGCAGTTCTTC.

This clonotype was counted ten times or more. J is TRBJ1-6 and V is TRBV27; perhaps TRBD1 as D (5 bases). V lost 3 bases to trimming and J lost 7 bases, with 13 bases between them. This CDR3 region has 15 residues. CDR1 is MNHEY and CDR2 is SMNVEV in the germline V gene (reference sequence). CDR3 sequence: CASSFGAGLNSPLHF. The DNA of the CDR3 is TGTGCCAGCAGTTTCGGCGCAGGGTTAAATTCACCCCTCCACTTT.

The chain is built from TRBV28 and TRBJ2-3, with D uncertain. The CDR3 has 13 residues. The V gene lost 5 bases and the J gene lost 3 bases, with 9 bases spanning the gap. The germline gives CDR1 MDHEN, CDR2 SYDVKM. The CDR3 sequence is CASSPPDTDTQYF. The CDR3, as DNA: TGTGCCAGCAGTCCGCCGGATACAGATACGCAGTATTTT.

The table lists this clonotype with many counts. The chain carries TRBV18 and TRBJ2-3, with 11 bases that match TRBD2. The ends lost 1 base at V and 1 base at J; junction bases unmatched: 4. This CDR3 comprises 17 residues. Germline CDR1 reads KGHSH; CDR2 reads LQKENI. In DNA form, the CDR3 reads TGTGCCAGCTCACCACAACAACTAGCGGGGGGCACAGATACGCAGTATTTT. It translates to CASSPQQLAGGTDTQYF.

In its sample, this clonotype was seen many times. The chain combines TRBV12-3 or TRBV12-4 with TRBJ2-5, with D tentatively TRBD1 or TRBD2 (5 bases each). Trimming cost V 1 base and J 5 bases, with 26 bases left between them. This CDR3 is built from 19 residues. The CDR3 sequence is CASSLVYSMRAGQKETQYF. In DNA form, the CDR3 reads TGTGCCAGCAGTTTAGTTTATTCGATGAGGGCAGGGCAAAAGGAGACCCAGTACTTC.

This clonotype was recorded many times. The chain employs TRBV30 and TRBJ1-5; D gene uncertain. This CDR3 region has 12 residues. Trimming took 0 bases from V and 6 from J, leaving 6 bases between them. Germline V gene sequence: CDR1 GTSNPN, CDR2 SVGIG (reference sequence). This CDR3 reads CAWSVRGQPQHF. The DNA for the CDR3 is TGTGCCTGGAGTGTGCGCGGTCAGCCCCAGCATTTT.

This clonotype was seen repeatedly, ten times or more. The V and J genes are TRBV6-2 or TRBV6-3 and TRBJ2-7, with 7 positions matching TRBD2. The CDR3 length is 15 residues. Germline CDR1 MNHEY, CDR2 SVGEGT. V was pared by 0 bases and J by 2 bases, with 4 bases of the junction left unmatched. CDR3 amino acids: CASSYSTSRAYEQYF. The CDR3 bases are TGTGCCAGCAGTTACTCGACTAGCCGAGCCTACGAGCAGTACTTC.

This clonotype was seen a handful of times. J is TRBJ1-4 and V is TRBV5-1; TRBD1 matches 9 bases. There are 15 residues in the CDR3. Germline-derived CDR1 and CDR2 are SGHRS and YFSETQ. Trimming at V came to 0 bases and at J to 8 bases, leaving 5 bases not matched to a gene. DNA of the CDR3: TGCGCCAGCAGCTTGGGGGACAGGGATGGAGAAAAACTGTTTTTT. As protein: CASSLGDRDGEKLFF.

This clonotype showed up just a few times. The rearrangement uses TRBV25-1 and TRBJ2-2; unclear D gene. Germline lookup yields CDR1 MGHDK and CDR2 SYGVNS. The CDR3 is made up of 14 amino acids. Trimming took off 3 bases at V and 10 bases at J, with 15 bases between the two ends. The CDR3 spells CASSDSQHLPELFF. In DNA, the CDR3 is TGTGCCAGCAGTGACTCGCAGCACCTACCGGAGCTGTTTTTT.

This clonotype appeared a few times. This rearrangement joins TRBV5-1 to TRBJ1-2, with 9 bases that match TRBD1. This CDR3 comprises 14 residues. With V trimmed by 5 bases and J by 4 bases, 6 bases remained unmatched. The germline gives CDR1 SGHRS, CDR2 YFSETQ. CDR3 sequence: CASSYGTGLYGYTF. CDR3 bases: TGCGCCAGCAGTTACGGGACAGGGCTCTATGGCTACACCTTC.

This clonotype was observed many times. The chain combines TRBV14 with TRBJ1-3; D gene ambiguous. V was shortened by 1 base and J by 4 bases, with 5 bases between the two germline ends. Germline V gene data show CDR1 as SGHDN and CDR2 as FVKESK. The CDR3 covers 13 residues. Here the CDR3 DNA reads TGTGCCAGCAGCCAAGTTCTGGGAAACACCATATATTTT. Translated, it gives CASSQVLGNTIYF.

By frequency in the sample, this clonotype is large. The CDR3 spells CASSQDRGIEQYF. CDR3 DNA: TGTGCCAGCAGCCAAGATAGAGGGATCGAGCAGTACTTC. V usage is TRBV14 and J usage is TRBJ2-7; TRBD2 is a possible D gene (5 bases). Germline assignment: CDR1 SGHDN and CDR2 FVKESK. This CDR3 has 13 residues. Trimming pared 0 bases from V and 6 bases from J, leaving 9 bases between.

This clonotype was recorded many times. J is TRBJ1-1 and V is TRBV5-6, with D perhaps matching TRBD1 (6 bases). Germline V CDR1 and CDR2: SGHDT, YYEEEE. V was trimmed by 1 base and J by 5 bases, leaving 15 bases between them. This CDR3 is built from 15 residues. The CDR3 loop is CASSLKWGLKTEAFF. The CDR3 DNA reads TGTGCCAGCAGCTTGAAGTGGGGGCTAAAAACTGAAGCTTTCTTT.

This clonotype was observed once. This clone may be a read error of a much larger clone one base away. This chain joins TRBV29-1 and TRBJ2-7, with TRBD1 matching over 11 bases. The CDR3 is 12 residues long. J lost 6 bases, V lost 7 bases, and 5 bases had no gene match. Germline CDR1 and CDR2: SQVTM and ANQGSEA. Here the CDR3 reads CSGGTGGLEQYF. The CDR3 bases are TGCAGCGGAGGGACAGGGGGACTCGAGCAGTACTTC.

The chain uses TRBV7-2 and TRBJ2-2; 7 bases align to TRBD2. With 1 base clipped from V and 5 bases from J, the junction kept 4 bases outside the gene matches. From germline, CDR1 is SGHTA and CDR2 FQGNSA. CDR3 length equals 15 residues. The CDR3 loop is CASSLGGSGTGELFF. DNA for the CDR3: TGTGCCAGCAGCTTAGGCGGGAGCGGTACCGGGGAGCTGTTTTTT.

There are many counts of this clonotype. J is TRBJ2-1 and V is TRBV20-1; a weak D match, TRBD2 (5 bases). The CDR3 is made up of 15 amino acids. The V gene lost 6 bases and the J gene lost 3 bases, with 18 bases spanning the gap. Germline V gene data show CDR1 as DFQATT and CDR2 as SNEGSKA (reference sequence). CDR3 in DNA: TGCAGTGCGGGTCTGAGGGAGAGGATCTACAATGAGCAGTTCTTC. Translated, it gives CSAGLRERIYNEQFF.

The genes are TRBV19 and TRBJ1-1, with 12 bases matching TRBD1. The CDR3 consists of 13 residues. V trimming: 5 bases; J trimming: 11 bases; junction bases outside the gene matches: 6. From germline, CDR1 is LNHDA and CDR2 SQIVND (reference sequence). The chain's CDR3 is CASSAGTGGLAFF. For the CDR3, the DNA is TGTGCCAGTAGTGCGGGGACAGGGGGCCTCGCTTTCTTT.

This clonotype was seen a handful of times. The J gene is TRBJ2-1, the V gene TRBV7-2; no reliable D call. From germline, CDR1 is SGHTA and CDR2 FQGNSA. Trimming took 3 bases from V and 3 from J, leaving 6 bases between them. The CDR3 consists of 13 residues. The CDR3 bases are TGTGCCAGCAGCTTCGAAGTCTACAATGAGCAGTTCTTC. Protein sequence: CASSFEVYNEQFF.